This note documents a single T cell receptor (beta chain) sequence. Its antigen remains unidentified. This record comes from a study of T cell repertoires in cytomegalovirus infection. About the study: Public TCR beta signatures marked donors with CMV infection and the matching HLA. Study-wide results and caveats: Summed public TCR beta family frequency identified CMV carriers bearing the relevant HLA. HLA-C-restricted CMV-specific TCR beta clonotypes were dominant in the ex vivo response.

The CDR3 loop spans 14 amino acids. V lost 6 bases and J lost 2, with 14 bases in between. Germline lookup yields CDR1 MNHEY and CDR2 SVGAGI. Each CDR3 protein gets one entry after TCRdb re-called the reads with MiXCR. The sample contains some 940,000 distinct CDR3 sequences, approximately 30% of which appear only once. The origin of this receptor is a human donor in good health (CMV status not recorded). Some clones in this sample may be carry-over from other donors' samples. The V and J genes are TRBV6-5 and TRBJ2-7, with a possible D match to TRBD1 (5 bases). The specimen comprised cultured CD8+ T cells from PBMCs, sampled from culture after CMV antigen stimulation. Written as DNA, the CDR3 is TGTGCCAGCAGCCAATTCCCAGGGACCTACGAGCAGTACTTC. Translated, it gives CASSQFPGTYEQYF.